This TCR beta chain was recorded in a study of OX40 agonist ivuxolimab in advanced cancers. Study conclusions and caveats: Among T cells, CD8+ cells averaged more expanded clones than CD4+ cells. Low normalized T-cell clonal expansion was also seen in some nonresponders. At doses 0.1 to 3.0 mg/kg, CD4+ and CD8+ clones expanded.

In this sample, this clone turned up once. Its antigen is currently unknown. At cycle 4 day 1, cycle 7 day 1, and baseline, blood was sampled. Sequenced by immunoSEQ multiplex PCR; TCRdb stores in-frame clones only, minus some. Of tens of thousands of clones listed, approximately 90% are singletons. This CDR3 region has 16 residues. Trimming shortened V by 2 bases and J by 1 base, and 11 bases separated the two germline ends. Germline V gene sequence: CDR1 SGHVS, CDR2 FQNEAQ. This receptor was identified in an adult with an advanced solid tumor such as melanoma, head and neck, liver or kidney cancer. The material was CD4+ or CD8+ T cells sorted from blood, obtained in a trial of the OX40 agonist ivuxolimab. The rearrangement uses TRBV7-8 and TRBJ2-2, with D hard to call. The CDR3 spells CASSLTAIVNTGELFF. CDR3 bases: TGTGCCAGCAGCTTAACCGCTATTGTGAACACCGGGGAGCTGTTTTTT.